Below, one TCR beta chain is given with its context. This record comes from a study of T cell changes during pregnancy in multiple sclerosis. Clones were read by immunoSEQ multiplex PCR, and TCRdb kept only the in-frame ones, dropping some. This table holds some 51,000 clones, roughly 93% found once. The V and J ends lost 0 bases and 3 bases respectively, with 18 bases between them. Germline V gene lookup returns CDR1 SGHRS and CDR2 YFSETQ. The CDR3 is 17 amino acids. Sample: CD8+ T cells from peripheral blood mononuclear cells, taken in the first trimester of pregnancy. This receptor was identified in a female donor with multiple sclerosis, enrolled in a pregnancy study. This chain joins TRBV5-1 and TRBJ1-2; maybe TRBD1 (6 bases). CDR3 in amino acids: CASSLGTDRPIDYGYTF. The CDR3 region has the DNA TGCGCCAGCAGCTTGGGGACAGATCGGCCTATAGACTATGGCTACACCTTC.